The sequence of this T cell receptor (beta chain) was determined in a study of T cells in Graves' hyperthyroidism and ophthalmopathy. The CDR3 extends over 14 amino acids. Per the germline V gene, CDR1 is SGHTA and CDR2 is FQGNSA. Trimming took 5 bases from V and 7 from J; bases not matched to a gene: 7. This clonotype occurred many times. The target antigen is unknown. Amplification of TCR beta CDR3 regions was performed using RNA transcripts as template. The HTBI primer set drove a first-round RT-PCR of the TCR CDR3. TCRdb re-derived calls from the multiplex PCR reads in MiXCR, one entry per CDR3 protein. The sample has fewer than 700,000 distinct CDR3 sequences; 17% are singletons. Findings and caveats of the study: Separation of ophthalmopathy from stable hyperthyroidism was achieved by a 13 V-J model.

The sequenced sample consisted of blood. The source of this sequence is a woman younger than 30 with Graves' ophthalmopathy. V gene TRBV7-2 combines with J gene TRBJ1-4, with TRBD1 matching over 7 bases. The CDR3 coding sequence is TGTGCCAGCAGCCCGACAGGGAGGAGTGAAAAACTGTTTTTT. Amino acids: CASSPTGRSEKLFF.